The 12 T cell receptor beta chains given below trace back to one sample, sequenced in a study of T cells expressing NK-cell markers. TCRdb reprocessed the 5' RACE reads, with one entry per CDR3 protein and no DNA. This listing includes 550,000 to 600,000 distinct CDR3 sequences. The sequenced sample consisted of blood T cells: a sorted CD56 or NKG2C T cell subset, CD4+ or CD8+ T cells, or bulk PBMC T cells (not recorded which). These receptors were obtained from a man aged 18 to 35 in good health.

This sequence joins TRBV20-1 and TRBJ2-1; TCRdb's assignment of TRBD2 cannot be checked, as there is no DNA. The germline V gene has CDR1 DFQATT and CDR2 SNEGSKA (reference sequence). The CDR3 is 13 residues long. The CDR3 protein is CSANPRADNEQFF.

This sequence joins TRBV18 and TRBJ1-1. The V gene's germline CDR1 is KGHSH and CDR2 LQKENI. This CDR3 has 16 residues. CDR3 loop: CASSPQNGLGRTEAFF.

The chain couples TRBV20-1 to TRBJ1-3. Germline V lookup: CDR1 DFQATT, CDR2 SNEGSKA (reference sequence). This CDR3 is 14 amino acids long. The CDR3 sequence is CSALRVGAGNTIYF.

V is TRBV5-1 and J is TRBJ2-4; TCRdb's D call of TRBD1 is untestable without DNA. This CDR3 is built from 16 residues. Germline values: CDR1 SGHRS, CDR2 YFSETQ. The CDR3 region is CASSLARGLAKNIQYF.

J is TRBJ2-1 and V is TRBV9; TCRdb names TRBD2, which stays unverified in the absence of DNA. The CDR3 contains 16 residues. Germline loops: CDR1 SGDLS, CDR2 YYNGEE. This CDR3 is CASSVASSGRANEQFF.

The rearrangement links TRBV6-5 to TRBJ1-2. Germline V gene sequence: CDR1 MNHEY, CDR2 SVGAGI. There are 13 residues in the CDR3. CDR3: CATHLGGADGYTF.

The chain joins TRBV12-3 or TRBV12-4 to TRBJ2-1; the D gene TCRdb calls, TRBD1, cannot be checked with no DNA. The CDR3 is made up of 13 amino acids. CDR3 protein: CVGGTGTLGEQFF.

This sequence joins TRBV7-9 and TRBJ2-3. Germline-derived CDR1 and CDR2 are SEHNR and FQNEAQ (reference sequence). The CDR3 runs to 15 residues. The chain's CDR3 is CASSLGPVVTDTQYF.

This chain connects TRBV5-1 to TRBJ2-3; checking the TCRdb D call of TRBD2 is not possible without DNA. The CDR3 consists of 16 residues. Germline assignment: CDR1 SGHRS and CDR2 YFSETQ. CDR3 sequence: CASSLLPTSGTDTQYF.

The chain recombines TRBV7-9 with TRBJ2-3. This CDR3 has 14 residues. CDR1 and CDR2 from the germline V gene are SEHNR and FQNEAQ (reference sequence). This CDR3 reads CASSLNQATDTQYF. Drawing the rest from reference TRBV7-9 and TRBJ2-3, the complete variable domain is DTGVSQNPRHKITKRGQNVTFRCDPISEHNRLYWYRQTLGQGPEFLTYFQNEAQLEKSRLLSDRFSAERPKGSFSTLEIQRTEQGDSAMYLCASSLNQATDTQYFGPGTRLTVL.

The rearrangement joins TRBV6-4 to TRBJ2-4; TCRdb names TRBD1, which stays unverified in the absence of DNA. The CDR3 totals 17 residues. Germline loops: CDR1 MRHNA, CDR2 SNTAGT. The CDR3 loop is CASSDPSDRVAKNIQYF.

CDR3 loop: CASKLTYGYTF. This rearrangement joins TRBV2 to TRBJ1-2. The CDR3 loop spans 11 amino acids. Germline CDR1 is SNHLY and CDR2 is FYNNEI.